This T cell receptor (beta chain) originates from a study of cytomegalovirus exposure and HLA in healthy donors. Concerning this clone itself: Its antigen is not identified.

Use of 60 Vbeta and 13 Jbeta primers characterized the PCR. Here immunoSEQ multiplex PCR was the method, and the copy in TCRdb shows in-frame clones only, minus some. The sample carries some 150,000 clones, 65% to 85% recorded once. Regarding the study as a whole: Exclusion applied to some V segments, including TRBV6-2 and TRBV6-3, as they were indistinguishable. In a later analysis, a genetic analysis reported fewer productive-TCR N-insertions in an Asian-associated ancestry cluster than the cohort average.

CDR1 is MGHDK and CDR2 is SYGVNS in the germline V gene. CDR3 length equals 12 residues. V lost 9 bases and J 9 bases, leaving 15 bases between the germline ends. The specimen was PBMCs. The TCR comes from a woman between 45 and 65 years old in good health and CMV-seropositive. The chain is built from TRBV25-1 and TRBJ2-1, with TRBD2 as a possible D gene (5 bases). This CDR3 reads CASSLSVREQFF. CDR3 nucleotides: TGTGCCAGTAGCCTTAGCGTTCGTGAGCAGTTCTTC. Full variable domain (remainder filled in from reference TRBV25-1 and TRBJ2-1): EADIYQTPRYLVIGTGKKITLECSQTMGHDKMYWYQQDPGMELHLIHYSYGVNSTEKGDLSSESTVSRIRTEHFPLTLESARPSHTSQYLCASSLSVREQFFGPGTRLTVL.